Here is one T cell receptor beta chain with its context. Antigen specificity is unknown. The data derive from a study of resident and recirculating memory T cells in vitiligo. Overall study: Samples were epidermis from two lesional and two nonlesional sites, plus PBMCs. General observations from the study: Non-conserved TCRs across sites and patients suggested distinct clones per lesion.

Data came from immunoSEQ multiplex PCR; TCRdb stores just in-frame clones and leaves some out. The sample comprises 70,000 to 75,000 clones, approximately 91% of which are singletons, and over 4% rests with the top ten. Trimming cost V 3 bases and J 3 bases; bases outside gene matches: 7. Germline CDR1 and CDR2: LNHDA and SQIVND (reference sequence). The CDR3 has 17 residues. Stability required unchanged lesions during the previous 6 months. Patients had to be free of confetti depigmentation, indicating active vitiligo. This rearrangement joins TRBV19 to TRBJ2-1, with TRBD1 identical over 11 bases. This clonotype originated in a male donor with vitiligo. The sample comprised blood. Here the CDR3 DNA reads TGTGCCAGTAGTATCCCCGGGACAGGGGGTGGCTACAATGAGCAGTTCTTC. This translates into CASSIPGTGGGYNEQFF.